The 4 T cell receptor beta chains below were found in one sample sequenced in a study of T-cell reconstitution after alpha-beta-depleted transplantation in children (dated by TCRdb to 2016 to 2018). The library was made by PCR. Sequenced using an Illumina HiSeq 2500. TCR libraries were prepared with molecular barcoding, using unique molecular identifiers to normalize TCRbeta repertoire quantification. Using fastp at Q25 and MiXCR, TCRdb reprocessed the public reads and kept productive beta chains. Each record represents a unique CDR3 protein, reported with the most common genes and DNA among its rows. Within this sample are 550,000 to 800,000 distinct CDR3 sequences, with around 13% of them counted one time only. About 0.79% of the sample goes to the ten largest clones. Interpreted using the paper, the treatment or condition label stands for: allogeneic hematopoietic cell transplantation with graft depleted of TCRalphabeta T cells and CD19 B cells.

This sample comprised PBMCs, obtained before TCRalphabeta/CD19-depleted stem cell transplant. These receptors came from a girl aged 2-10 years with congenital amegakaryocytic thrombocytopenia, due to receive a stem cell transplant.

This clonotype has just a few counts. V gene TRBV5-1 combines with J gene TRBJ2-5; 7 nucleotides line up with TRBD2. CDR1 SGHRS and CDR2 YFSETQ come from the germline V gene. The CDR3 spans 14 residues. Germline trimming cut 0 bases from V and 4 bases from J; bases unmatched to any gene: 3. The CDR3 protein is CASSLVVAGETQYF. CDR3 nucleotide sequence: TGCGCCAGCAGCTTGGTCGTAGCGGGAGAGACCCAGTACTTC.

V gene TRBV12-3 or TRBV12-4 combines with J gene TRBJ1-2; D might be TRBD1 (5 bases). Trimming removed 6 bases at V and 4 bases at J, with 12 bases between. The CDR3 sequence is 13 residues long. The CDR3 loop reads CASRGTIPYGYTF. The DNA of the CDR3 is TGTGCCAGCAGGGGGACTATCCCCTATGGCTACACCTTC.

Concerning this clonotype itself: A read error may be the cause here, since a much bigger clone is one base away. The V gene is TRBV20-1, the J gene TRBJ2-5; D is unclear. The CDR3 is 14 residues long. CDR1 is DFQATT, CDR2 SNEGSKA, per germline (reference sequence). CDR3 amino acids: CSARVRSLQETLYF. CDR3 DNA: TGCAGTGCTAGAGTCAGAAGCTTACAAGAGACCCTGTACTTC.

This chain links TRBV5-1 with TRBJ2-1; TRBD2 matches at 14 bases. CDR1 and CDR2 (germline): SGHRS, YFSETQ. V dropped 4 bases and J dropped 7; count of bases not matched to a gene: 7. The CDR3 contains 16 residues. The CDR3 DNA reads TGCGCCAGCAGCGATCCGGGACTAGCGGGAGCGAATGAGCAGTTCTTC. This sequence encodes CASSDPGLAGANEQFF.